This TCR beta chain was sequenced during a study of regulatory T cells in long-lasting Graves disease. Findings and limits, study-wide: Favored gene segments in persistent disease were TRBV28, TRBJ1-2 and TRBJ2-5.

V lost 5 bases, J lost 2 bases, and 15 bases lay in between. Germline V lookup: CDR1 GTSNPN, CDR2 SVGIG (reference sequence). The CDR3 runs to 14 residues. About this clonotype: No antigen is known for it.

Time point indicated: newly diagnosed GD, antithyroid drugs for less than 3 months. PBMC RNA served as the TCR library source. Patient provenance is recorded as an endocrinology department in Xi'an, China. With EDTA tubes as the receptacles, 7.5 to 9 milliliters of peripheral blood were drawn. The authors built TCR beta libraries using iRepertoire HTBI primers and Arm-PCR of CDR3 regions. TCRdb re-analysed the multiplex PCR reads in MiXCR, keeping a single row per CDR3 protein. This sample has about 380,000 distinct CDR3 sequences, with less than 20% found just once. Here the sequenced sample was peripheral blood mononuclear cells (PBMCs), taken at new diagnosis, from a patient treated with antithyroid drugs. The receptor was derived from a female donor with Graves disease. This sequence joins TRBV30 and TRBJ1-2; D ambiguous. CDR3 sequence: CAWYSGDQNYGYTF. Written as DNA, the CDR3 is TGTGCCTGGTACTCTGGCGACCAAAACTATGGCTACACCTTC.